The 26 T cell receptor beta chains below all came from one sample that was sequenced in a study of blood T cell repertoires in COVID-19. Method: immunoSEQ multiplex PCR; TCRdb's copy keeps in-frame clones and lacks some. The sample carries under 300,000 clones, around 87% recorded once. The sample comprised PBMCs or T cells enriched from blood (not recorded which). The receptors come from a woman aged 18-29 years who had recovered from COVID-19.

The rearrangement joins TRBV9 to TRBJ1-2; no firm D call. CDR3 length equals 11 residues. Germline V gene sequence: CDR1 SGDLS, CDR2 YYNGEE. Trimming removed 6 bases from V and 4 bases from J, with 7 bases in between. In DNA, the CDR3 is TGTGCCAGCAAGGGAGGCTATGGCTACACCTTC. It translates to CASKGGYGYTF. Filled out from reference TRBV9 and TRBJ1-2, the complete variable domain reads DSGVTQTPKHLITATGQRVTLRCSPRSGDLSVYWYQQSLDQGLQFLIQYYNGEERAKGNILERFSAQQFPDLHSELNLSSLELGDSALYFCASKGGYGYTFGSGTRLTVV.

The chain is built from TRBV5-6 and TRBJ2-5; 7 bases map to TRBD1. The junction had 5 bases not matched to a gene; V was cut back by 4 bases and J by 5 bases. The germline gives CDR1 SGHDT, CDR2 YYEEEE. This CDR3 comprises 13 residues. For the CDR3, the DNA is TGTGCCAGCAGCCGCGACAGGGACGAGACCCAGTACTTC. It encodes CASSRDRDETQYF. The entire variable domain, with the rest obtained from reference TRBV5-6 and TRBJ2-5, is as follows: DAGVTQSPTHLIKTRGQQVTLRCSPKSGHDTVSWYQQALGQGPQFIFQYYEEEERQRGNFPDRFSGHQFPNYSSELNVNALLLGDSALYLCASSRDRDETQYFGPGTRLLVL.

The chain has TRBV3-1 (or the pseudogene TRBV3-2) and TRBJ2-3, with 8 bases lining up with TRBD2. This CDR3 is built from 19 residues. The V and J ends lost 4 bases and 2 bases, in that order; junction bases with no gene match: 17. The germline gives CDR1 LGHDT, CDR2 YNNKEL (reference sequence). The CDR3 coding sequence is TGTGCCAGCAGCCTAGACCATCCGAGAGCGGGGGCGGTCACAGATACGCAGTATTTT. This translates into CASSLDHPRAGAVTDTQYF.

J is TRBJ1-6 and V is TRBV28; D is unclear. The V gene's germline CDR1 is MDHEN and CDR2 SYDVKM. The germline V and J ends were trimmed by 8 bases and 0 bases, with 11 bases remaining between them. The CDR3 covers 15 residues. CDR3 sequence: CASGGRSSYNSPLHF. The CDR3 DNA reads TGTGCCAGCGGCGGCCGGAGCTCCTATAATTCACCCCTCCACTTT.

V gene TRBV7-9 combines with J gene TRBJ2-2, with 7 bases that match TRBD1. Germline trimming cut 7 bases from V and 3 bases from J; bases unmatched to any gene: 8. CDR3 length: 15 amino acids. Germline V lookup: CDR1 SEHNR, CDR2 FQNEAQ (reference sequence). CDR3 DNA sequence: TGTGCCAGCACGCCGGGACAGCTTCACACCGGGGAGCTGTTTTTT. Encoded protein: CASTPGQLHTGELFF.

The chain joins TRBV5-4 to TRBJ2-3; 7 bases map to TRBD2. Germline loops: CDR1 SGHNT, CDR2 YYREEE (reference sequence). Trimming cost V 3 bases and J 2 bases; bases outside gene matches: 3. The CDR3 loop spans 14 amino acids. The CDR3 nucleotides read TGTGCCAGCAGCTCAGGACTAGACACAGATACGCAGTATTTT. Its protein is CASSSGLDTDTQYF.

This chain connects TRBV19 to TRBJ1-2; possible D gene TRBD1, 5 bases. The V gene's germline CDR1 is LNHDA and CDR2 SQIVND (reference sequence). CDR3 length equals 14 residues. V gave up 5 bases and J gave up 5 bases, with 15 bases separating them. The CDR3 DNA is TGTGCCAGTAGTCCCCAGTGGGGGGGTTATGGCTACACCTTC. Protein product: CASSPQWGGYGYTF.

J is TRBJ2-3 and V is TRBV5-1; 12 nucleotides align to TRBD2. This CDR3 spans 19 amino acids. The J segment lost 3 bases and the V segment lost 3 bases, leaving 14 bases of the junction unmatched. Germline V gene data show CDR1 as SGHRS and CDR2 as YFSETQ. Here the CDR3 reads CASSSGLAGGSFVTDTQYF. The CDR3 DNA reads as TGCGCCAGCAGCTCCGGTCTAGCGGGGGGGTCGTTCGTTACAGATACGCAGTATTTT.

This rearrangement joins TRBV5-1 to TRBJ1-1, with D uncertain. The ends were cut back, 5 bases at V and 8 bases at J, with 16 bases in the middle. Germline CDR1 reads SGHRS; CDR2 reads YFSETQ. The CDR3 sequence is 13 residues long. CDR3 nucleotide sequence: TGCGCCAGCAGTTCGGCCGGGGTGGCGGAAGCTTTCTTT. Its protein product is CASSSAGVAEAFF.

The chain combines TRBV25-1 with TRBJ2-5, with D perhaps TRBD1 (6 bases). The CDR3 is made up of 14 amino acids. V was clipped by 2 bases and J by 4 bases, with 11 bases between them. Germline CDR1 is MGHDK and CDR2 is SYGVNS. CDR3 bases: TGTGCCAGCAGTGAAACAGGGAGAGTAGAGACCCAGTACTTC. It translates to CASSETGRVETQYF.

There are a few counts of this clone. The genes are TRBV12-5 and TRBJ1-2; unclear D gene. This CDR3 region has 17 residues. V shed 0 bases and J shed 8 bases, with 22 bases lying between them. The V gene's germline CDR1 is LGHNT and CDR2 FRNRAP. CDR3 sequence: CASGLVSGSLSLRGYTF. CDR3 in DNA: TGTGCTAGTGGTTTGGTATCGGGGTCCCTTTCCCTAAGAGGCTACACCTTC. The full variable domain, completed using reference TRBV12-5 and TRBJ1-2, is DARVTQTPRHKVTEMGQEVTMRCQPILGHNTVFWYRQTMMQGLELLAYFRNRAPLDDSGMPKDRFSAEMPDATLATLKIQPSEPRDSAVYFCASGLVSGSLSLRGYTFGSGTRLTVV.

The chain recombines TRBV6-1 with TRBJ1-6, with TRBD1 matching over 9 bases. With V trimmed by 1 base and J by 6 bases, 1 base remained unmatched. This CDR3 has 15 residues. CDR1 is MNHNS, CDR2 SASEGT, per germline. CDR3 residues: CASSEGQGGNSPLHF. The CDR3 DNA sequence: TGTGCCAGCAGTGAAGGACAGGGGGGTAATTCACCCCTCCACTTT.

The CDR3 DNA is TGTGCCAGCAGTGCCCCGACAGCCTACAATGAGCAGTTCTTC. Amino acids: CASSAPTAYNEQFF. This chain joins TRBV28 and TRBJ2-1; possible D gene TRBD1, 5 bases. Germline values: CDR1 MDHEN, CDR2 SYDVKM. The length of the CDR3 is 14 residues. V was shortened by 5 bases and J by 2 bases, with 10 bases between the two germline ends.

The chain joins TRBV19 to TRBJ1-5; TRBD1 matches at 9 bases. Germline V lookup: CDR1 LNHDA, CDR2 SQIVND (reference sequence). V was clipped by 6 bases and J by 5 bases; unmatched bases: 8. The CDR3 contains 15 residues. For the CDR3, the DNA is TGTGCCAGTAGCCTCGGGACAGGGACATATCAGCCCCAGCATTTT. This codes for CASSLGTGTYQPQHF.

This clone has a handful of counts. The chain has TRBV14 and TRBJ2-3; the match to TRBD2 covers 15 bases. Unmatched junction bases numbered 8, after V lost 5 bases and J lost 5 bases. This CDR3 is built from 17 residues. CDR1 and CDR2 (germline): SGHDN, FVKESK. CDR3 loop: CASSLGLAGGPEDTQYF. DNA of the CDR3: TGTGCCAGCAGCTTAGGACTAGCGGGGGGGCCGGAAGATACGCAGTATTTT.

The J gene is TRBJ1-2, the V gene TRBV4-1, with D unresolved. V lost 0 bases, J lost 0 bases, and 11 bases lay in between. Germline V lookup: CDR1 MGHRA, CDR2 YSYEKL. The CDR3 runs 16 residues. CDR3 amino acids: CASSQDWAVANYGYTF. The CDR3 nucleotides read TGCGCCAGCAGCCAAGATTGGGCCGTGGCTAACTATGGCTACACCTTC.

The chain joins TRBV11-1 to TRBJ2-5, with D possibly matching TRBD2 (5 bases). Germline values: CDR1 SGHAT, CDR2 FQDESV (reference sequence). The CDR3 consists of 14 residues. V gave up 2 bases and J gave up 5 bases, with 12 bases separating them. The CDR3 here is CASSLNGAGETQYF. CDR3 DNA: TGTGCCAGCAGCTTAAATGGTGCGGGTGAGACCCAGTACTTC.

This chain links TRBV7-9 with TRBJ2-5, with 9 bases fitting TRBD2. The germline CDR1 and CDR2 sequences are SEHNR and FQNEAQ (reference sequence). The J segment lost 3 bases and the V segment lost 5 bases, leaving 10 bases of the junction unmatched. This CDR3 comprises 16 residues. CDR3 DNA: TGTGCCAGCAGCCGGGGGGGATCTAGCGGGGAAGAGACCCAGTACTTC. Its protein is CASSRGGSSGEETQYF.

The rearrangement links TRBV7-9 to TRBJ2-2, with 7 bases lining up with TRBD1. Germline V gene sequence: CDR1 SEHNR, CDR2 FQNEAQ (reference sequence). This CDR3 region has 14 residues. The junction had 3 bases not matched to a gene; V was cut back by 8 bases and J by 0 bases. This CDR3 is CASRGQSNTGELFF. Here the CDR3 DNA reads TGTGCCAGCCGGGGACAGTCGAACACCGGGGAGCTGTTTTTT. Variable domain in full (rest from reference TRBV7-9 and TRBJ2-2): DTGVSQNPRHKITKRGQNVTFRCDPISEHNRLYWYRQTLGQGPEFLTYFQNEAQLEKSRLLSDRFSAERPKGSFSTLEIQRTEQGDSAMYLCASRGQSNTGELFFGEGSRLTVL.

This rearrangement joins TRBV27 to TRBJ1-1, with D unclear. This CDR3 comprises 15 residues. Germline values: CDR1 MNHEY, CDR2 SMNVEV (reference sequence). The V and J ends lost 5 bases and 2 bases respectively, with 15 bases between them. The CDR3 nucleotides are TGTGCCAGCAGTCGTGTGGAGCCGCAAAACACTGAAGCTTTCTTT. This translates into CASSRVEPQNTEAFF.

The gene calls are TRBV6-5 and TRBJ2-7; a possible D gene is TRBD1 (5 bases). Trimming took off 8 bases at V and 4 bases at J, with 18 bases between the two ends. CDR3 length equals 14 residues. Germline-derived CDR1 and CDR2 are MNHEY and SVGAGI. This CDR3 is CASFSDRNYYEQYF. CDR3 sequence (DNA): TGTGCCAGCTTTTCCGACAGAAACTATTACGAGCAGTACTTC.

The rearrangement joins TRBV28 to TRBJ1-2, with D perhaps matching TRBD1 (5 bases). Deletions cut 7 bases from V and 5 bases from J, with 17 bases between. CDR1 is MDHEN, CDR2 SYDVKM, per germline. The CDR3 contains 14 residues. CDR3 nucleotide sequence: TGTGCCAGCACCTCCCCTTTGACAGCTTATGGCTACACCTTC. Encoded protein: CASTSPLTAYGYTF.

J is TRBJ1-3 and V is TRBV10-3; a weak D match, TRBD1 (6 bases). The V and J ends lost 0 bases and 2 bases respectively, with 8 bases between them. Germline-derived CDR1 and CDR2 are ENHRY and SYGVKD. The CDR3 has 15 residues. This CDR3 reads CAISESGGAGNTIYF. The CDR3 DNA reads TGTGCCATCAGTGAGTCAGGGGGGGCTGGAAACACCATATATTTT.

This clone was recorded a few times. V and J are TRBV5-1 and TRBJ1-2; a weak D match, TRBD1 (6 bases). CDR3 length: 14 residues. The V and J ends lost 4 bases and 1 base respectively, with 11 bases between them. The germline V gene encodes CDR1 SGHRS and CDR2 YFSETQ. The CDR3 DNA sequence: TGCGCCAGCAGCCGGGACACCGTTAACTATGGCTACACCTTC. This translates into CASSRDTVNYGYTF.

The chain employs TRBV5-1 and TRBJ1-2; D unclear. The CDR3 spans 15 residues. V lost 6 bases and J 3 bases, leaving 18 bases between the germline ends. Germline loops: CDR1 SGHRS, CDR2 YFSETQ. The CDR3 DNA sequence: TGCGCCAGCACCTTCAGCGGCATTCCCGACTATGGCTACACCTTC. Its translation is CASTFSGIPDYGYTF. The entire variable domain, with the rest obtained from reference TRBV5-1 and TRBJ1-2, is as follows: KAGVTQTPRYLIKTRGQQVTLSCSPISGHRSVSWYQQTPGQGLQFLFEYFSETQRNKGNFPGRFSGRQFSNSRSEMNVSTLELGDSALYLCASTFSGIPDYGYTFGSGTRLTVV.

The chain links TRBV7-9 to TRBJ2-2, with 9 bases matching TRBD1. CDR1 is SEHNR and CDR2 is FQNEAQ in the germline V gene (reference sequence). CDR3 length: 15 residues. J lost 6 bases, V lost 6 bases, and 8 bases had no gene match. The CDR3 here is CASSLRDRAPGELFF. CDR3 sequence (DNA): TGTGCCAGCAGTCTCCGGGACAGGGCTCCCGGGGAGCTGTTTTTT.